This T cell receptor beta chain was captured in a study of T cells in Graves' hyperthyroidism and ophthalmopathy. This clonotype was picked up a small number of times. The antigen remains undetermined. Study observations and caveats: In simple terms, a model built on 13 V-J features told ophthalmopathy apart from stable hyperthyroidism.

The source material, RNA transcripts, was used to amplify TCR beta CDR3 regions. Primed by the HTBI set, a first-round RT-PCR was run on the TCR CDR3. TCRdb fed the multiplex PCR reads into MiXCR, producing one record per CDR3 protein. The sample contains approximately 100,000 distinct CDR3 sequences, about 50% of which appear only once. Trimming left V 3 bases short and J 5 bases short, with 10 bases between. This CDR3 spans 13 amino acids. Germline values: CDR1 KGHSH, CDR2 LQKENI. This clonotype originated in a man aged 35 to 55 with Graves' hyperthyroidism. The sequencing sample was made of blood. The V gene is TRBV18, the J gene TRBJ1-2; D remains unclear. CDR3 region: CASSPLGGYGYTF. In DNA, the CDR3 is TGTGCCAGCTCACCCCTAGGAGGGTATGGCTACACCTTC.